Detailed here is one T cell receptor beta chain. The clone's antigen remains unknown. It has no much larger one-base neighbor in the sample; base qualities were not kept. The data derive from a study of cytotoxic CD8 clonotypes in ibrutinib-treated CLL (dated by TCRdb to the early 2020s). Background for the entire study: The cohort included some 14 treatment-naive and about a dozen relapsed/refractory patients; roughly 17 were IGHV unmutated. Responses were partial in approximately 24 patients and complete in 2; after median approximately 66 months follow-up, around 14 stayed in remission and around 12 progressed. Response samples were taken after a median of roughly a year on treatment, ranging from roughly 6 to 36 months. Samples averaged about 260,000 productive templates and 94,082 productive rearrangements. Of the approximately 86 people in the trial, 26 had longitudinal samples available. Cryopreserved peripheral blood mononuclear cells were obtained prior to treatment, at the time of response, and at either disease progression or sustained remission. Patients were still on ibrutinib when every remission and progressive disease sample was collected.

A MiSeq instrument was used for deep resolution sequencing, which targeted depths ranging from 1 in 1 million up to 1 in 200,000 T cells, with coverage averaging 10x for each clonotype. TCR beta libraries were generated with the immunoSEQ hsTCRB Kit. In the source study's methods: The data were analyzed with ImmunoSEQ Analyzer and ImmunoSEQ Data Assistant, and V, D and J gene assignments followed IMGT definitions. Clonality, which ranges from 0 to 1, was calculated by subtracting the normalized Shannon entropy of productive rearrangement frequencies from one. Public clonotype analysis was restricted to overrepresented clonotypes comprising at least 0.05% of each patient's repertoire. Roughly 13 repertoires from age-matched healthy donors, obtained from immuneACCESS, served as clonality controls. TCRdb provides this immuneACCESS table in a form limited to in-frame rearrangements. Some clones are lacking; in checked studies, under half of them reflect an unresolved V gene, and why the rest are absent is not known. That table is the source of V, J and clone size, and D and trimming were worked out from the DNA. This sample comprises more than 110,000 clones, roughly three quarters of them detected only once. Approximately 5.1% of the sample is held by the ten biggest clonotypes.

Cut back by 5 bases and 7 bases, the V and J ends lie 17 bases apart. CDR1 and CDR2 are read off the germline V gene as SGHTA and FQGNSA. The CDR3 sequence holds 14 residues, the cysteine and phenylalanine included. The CDR3 DNA has 42 bases and is translated from base 1. Beyond this particular receptor, the publication reports: Lymph node repertoires were not examined, and the timing of sampling was not matched between patients in sustained remission and those whose disease progressed. Clonality rose at ibrutinib response, remained stable during sustained remission, and dropped back toward baseline at progression. Baseline clonality was found to be higher than that of age-matched healthy donors and was strongly correlated with circulating CD8+ T-cell counts. Public clonotypes were found to be uncommon and were observed to contract or remain stable during treatment; the increase in clonality was shown to reflect expansion of private clonotypes at ibrutinib response.

The meaning of the sample's time point label: roughly 25 months on ibrutinib. For TCR beta library preparation, roughly 2 micrograms of genomic DNA were extracted from the cryopreserved PBMCs. Longitudinal blood samples from CLL patients receiving ibrutinib monotherapy were subjected to high-throughput TCR beta sequencing. The patients took part in an open-label, single-center phase 2 trial of ibrutinib monotherapy. Sequencing was performed on PBMCs, taken after 24 months of ibrutinib treatment. The chain links TRBV7-2 with TRBJ1-2, with the D gene call left open. This TCR derives from a human donor with chronic lymphocytic leukemia. CDR3 reads: CASSPTGWGSGYTF. Here is the DNA: TGTGCCAGCAGCCCCACGGGCTGGGGTAGTGGCTACACCTTC.